This T cell receptor beta chain was recovered during a study of blood T cell repertoires in COVID-19. Study as a whole: The analysed material was cDNA or gDNA that came from T cells, B-cell-depleted T cells, or PBMCs.

Enrolled through a virtual design, the participants were between roughly 18 and 90 years of age and came from about two dozen US areas. Categorization into cohorts depended on clinical history that participants reported. Symptom resolution, clearance, or two negative PCRs marked the recovered donors of Cohort 3. Germline V gives CDR1 LNHDA, CDR2 SQIVND (reference sequence). The CDR3 is made up of 16 amino acids. Trimming took 7 bases from V and 1 from J, leaving 16 bases between them. Here immunoSEQ multiplex PCR was the method, and the copy in TCRdb shows in-frame clones only, minus some. The sample has fewer than 500,000 clones, 75% to 90% seen once.

The sequence was collected from a woman aged 18-30 years who had recovered from COVID-19. Sequenced material: PBMCs or T cells enriched from blood (not recorded which). The V and J genes are TRBV19 and TRBJ2-2; D possibly corresponds to TRBD2 (6 bases). The CDR3 sequence: CASMGFTEGNTGELFF. The DNA for the CDR3 is TGTGCCAGTATGGGATTTACGGAGGGGAACACCGGGGAGCTGTTTTTT.